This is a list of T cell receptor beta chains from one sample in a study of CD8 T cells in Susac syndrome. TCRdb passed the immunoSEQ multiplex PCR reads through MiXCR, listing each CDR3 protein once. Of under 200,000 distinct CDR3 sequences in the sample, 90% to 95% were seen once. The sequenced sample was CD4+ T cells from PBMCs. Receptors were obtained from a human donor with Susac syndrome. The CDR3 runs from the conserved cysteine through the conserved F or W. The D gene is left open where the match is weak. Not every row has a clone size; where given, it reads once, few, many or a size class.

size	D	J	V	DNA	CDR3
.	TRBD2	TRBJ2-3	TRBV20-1	TGCAGTGCTAGAGATTCAGGACTAGCGGACCGAGGGGATACGCAGTATTTT	CSARDSGLADRGDTQYF
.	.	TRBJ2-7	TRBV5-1	TGCGCCAGCAGCTCCAGGGATTCCTGGAACGAGCAGTACTTC	CASSSRDSWNEQYF
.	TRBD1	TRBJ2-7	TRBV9	TGTGCCAGCAGCGTCCTCGGGACAGGGGGCCGTGCCGAGCAGTACTTC	CASSVLGTGGRAEQYF
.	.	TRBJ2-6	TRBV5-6	TGTGCCAGCAGTAGGACCTCCTACGGGGCCAACGTCCTGACTTTC	CASSRTSYGANVLTF
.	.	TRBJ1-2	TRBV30	TGTGCCTGGAGTGCGGAAAACTATGGCTACACCTTC	CAWSAENYGYTF
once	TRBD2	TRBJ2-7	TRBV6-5	TGTGCCAGCAGACTAGCGGGGGGGACCTACGAGCAGTACTTC	CASRLAGGTYEQYF
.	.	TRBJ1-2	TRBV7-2	TGTGCCAGCAGCGAGCGAGATATGGCGGACTATGGCTACACCTTC	CASSERDMADYGYTF
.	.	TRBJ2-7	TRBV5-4	TGTGCCAGCAGCTTGGACCGCTCCTACGAGCAGTACTTC	CASSLDRSYEQYF
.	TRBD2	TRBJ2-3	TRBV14	TGTGCCAGCAGCCAAGACCTTCCCATGGGGGGGGGCACAGATACGCAGTATTTT	CASSQDLPMGGGTDTQYF
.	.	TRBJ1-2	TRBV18	TGTGCCAGCTCACCACTAAGCACAGCTAACTATGGCTACACCTTC	CASSPLSTANYGYTF
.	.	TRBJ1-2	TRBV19	TGTGCCAGTAGCCAACTGGACTTAGATGGCTACACCTTC	CASSQLDLDGYTF
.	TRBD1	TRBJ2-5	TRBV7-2	TGTGCCAGCAGCCCCCCGCGGAGAGTGGGACAGGAGACCCAGTACTTC	CASSPPRRVGQETQYF
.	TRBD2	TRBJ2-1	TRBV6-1	TGTGCCAGCGGCTCCGTAGCGGGGGTCCCCATTGAGCAGTTCTTC	CASGSVAGVPIEQFF
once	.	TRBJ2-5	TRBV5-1	TGCGCCAGCAGCCAGCCTGGGGTAGAGACCCAGTACTTC	CASSQPGVETQYF
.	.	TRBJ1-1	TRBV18	TGTGCCAGCTCACAGGACGGCGGGTACACTGAAGCTTTCTTT	CASSQDGGYTEAFF
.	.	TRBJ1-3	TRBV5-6	TGTGCCAGCAGCTTGCTCAGAAGAAACACCATATATTTT	CASSLLRRNTIYF
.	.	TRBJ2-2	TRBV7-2	TGTGCCAGCAGCGCTACAACGCCCGGGGAGCTGTTTTTT	CASSATTPGELFF
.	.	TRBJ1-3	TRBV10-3	TGTGCCATCAGTGACGGAATTGGAAACACCATATATTTT	CAISDGIGNTIYF
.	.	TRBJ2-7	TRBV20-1	TGCAGTGCTAGCCCGGGGATATCCGAGCAGTACTTC	CSASPGISEQYF
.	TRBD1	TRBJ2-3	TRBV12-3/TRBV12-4	TGTGCCAGCAGGGAGGGACAGGGCCCTGTAAGCACAGATACGCAGTATTTT	CASREGQGPVSTDTQYF
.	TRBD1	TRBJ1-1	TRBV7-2	TGTGCCAGCAGTTACGACAGGGATCGGACTGAAGCTTTCTTT	CASSYDRDRTEAFF
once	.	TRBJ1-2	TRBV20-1	TGCAGTGCTAGACCCTTCTTGGGGTATGGCTACACCTTC	CSARPFLGYGYTF
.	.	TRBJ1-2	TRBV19	TGTGCCGGGCGAACAGGGAACTATGGCTACACCTTC	CAGRTGNYGYTF
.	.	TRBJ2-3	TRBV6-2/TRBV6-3	TGTGCCAGCAGGGAGGTTAGCACAGATACGCAGTATTTT	CASREVSTDTQYF
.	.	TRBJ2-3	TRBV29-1	TGCAGCGTCCGAGGCCACCTGACAGATACGCAGTATTTT	CSVRGHLTDTQYF
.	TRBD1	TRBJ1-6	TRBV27	TGTGCCAGCAAACCGGGACAGCATAATTCACCCCTCCACTTT	CASKPGQHNSPLHF
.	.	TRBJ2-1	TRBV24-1	TGTGCCACCAGTGATGGACGTAGGTCAGGGCGTGAGCAGTTCTTC	CATSDGRRSGREQFF
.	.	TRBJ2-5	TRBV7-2	TGTGCCAGCAGCTTAGGAGGGCCGAGGAGGGAGACCCAGTACTTC	CASSLGGPRRETQYF
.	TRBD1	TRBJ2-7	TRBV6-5	TGTGCCAGCAGTTACTCACTGAACGACAGGGGGTACGAGCAGTACTTC	CASSYSLNDRGYEQYF
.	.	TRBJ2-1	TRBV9	TGTGCCAGCAGCGTAGAGAGGGGAGATGAGCAGTTCTTC	CASSVERGDEQFF
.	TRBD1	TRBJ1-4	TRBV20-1	TGCAGTGCTAGCGGGCAGGGGGCTATGAATGAAAAACTGTTTTTT	CSASGQGAMNEKLFF
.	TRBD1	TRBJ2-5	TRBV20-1	TGCAGTGCTACGGGGACAGGGGGCAAAGAGACCCAGTACTTC	CSATGTGGKETQYF
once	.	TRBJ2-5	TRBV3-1	TGTGCCAGCAGCCAAGATTCAAGGGGGACCCAGTACTTC	CASSQDSRGTQYF
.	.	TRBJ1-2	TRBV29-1	TGCAGCGTCTACGGTGGAAGAAGCCCCTATGGCTACACCTTC	CSVYGGRSPYGYTF
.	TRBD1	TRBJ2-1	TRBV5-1	TGCGCCAGCAGCTCCAATACAGGGGCCATCAATGAGCAGTTCTTC	CASSSNTGAINEQFF
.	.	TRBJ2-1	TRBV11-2	TGTGCCAGCAGCCCCTACTCCCATGAGCAGTTCTTC	CASSPYSHEQFF
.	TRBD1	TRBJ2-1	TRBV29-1	TGCAGCGTTGGGACAGGGGGGTACTCCTACAATGAGCAGTTCTTC	CSVGTGGYSYNEQFF